Shown below are 6 T cell receptor beta chains from a single sample sequenced in a study of T cell changes during pregnancy in multiple sclerosis. Sequencing used immunoSEQ multiplex PCR; TCRdb keeps in-frame clones, though not all of them. The table includes tens of thousands of clones, 75% to 90% detected once. The sequences come from peripheral blood, collected in the first trimester of pregnancy. Receptors originate from a female donor in good health, enrolled as a control in a pregnancy study.

This sequence joins TRBV7-8 and TRBJ1-6; no clear D gene. The CDR3 length is 13 residues. Germline CDR1 SGHVS, CDR2 FQNEAQ. Trimming removed 5 bases from V and 7 bases from J, with 9 bases in between. The CDR3 sequence: CASSPIGNSPLHF. In DNA, the CDR3 is TGTGCCAGCAGCCCGATCGGGAATTCACCCCTCCACTTT.

The gene calls are TRBV28 and TRBJ1-3, with TRBD1 identical over 7 bases. The CDR3 contains 15 residues. Germline CDR1 MDHEN, CDR2 SYDVKM. V lost 3 bases, J lost 4 bases, and 6 bases stayed unmatched. CDR3 nucleotides: TGTGCCAGCAGTTTGATGGGACAGTTAGGAAACACCATATATTTT. Translation: CASSLMGQLGNTIYF.

This sequence joins TRBV6-4 and TRBJ1-2; D not certain. This CDR3 has 13 amino acids. Looked up from germline, CDR1 is MRHNA and CDR2 is SNTAGT. V lost 0 bases, J lost 4 bases, and 6 bases lay in between. The CDR3 spells CASSDSGTYGYTF. The CDR3 region has the DNA TGTGCCAGCAGTGACTCGGGCACCTATGGCTACACCTTC.

V usage is TRBV5-4 and J usage is TRBJ1-2; D is uncertain. Trimming removed 4 bases at V and 8 bases at J, with 21 bases between. The germline V gene has CDR1 SGHNT and CDR2 YYREEE (reference sequence). The length of the CDR3 is 15 residues. The CDR3 DNA sequence: TGTGCCAGCAGCCCTTCGCCAATTGACACCAGGGGCTACACCTTC. Protein sequence: CASSPSPIDTRGYTF.

The chain couples TRBV5-4 to TRBJ2-3; D is unclear. The CDR3 length is 13 residues. V was trimmed by 2 bases and J by 2 bases, leaving 6 bases between them. Germline V CDR1 and CDR2: SGHNT, YYREEE (reference sequence). The CDR3 spells CASSLSPTDTQYF. The CDR3 DNA reads as TGTGCCAGCAGCTTAAGCCCCACAGATACGCAGTATTTT.

The V and J genes are TRBV7-2 and TRBJ2-2, with 11 nucleotides matching TRBD2. The trim removed 4 bases at V and 5 bases at J, leaving 6 bases unmatched. This CDR3 has 16 residues. Germline V gene data show CDR1 as SGHTA and CDR2 as FQGNSA. In nucleotides, the CDR3 is TGTGCCAGCAGCTCCTCTAGCGGGGGGAGGACCGGGGAGCTGTTTTTT. Its translation: CASSSSSGGRTGELFF.